This is a list of T cell receptor beta chains from one sample in a study of PD-L1 blockade in urothelial cancer. Repertoires were generated with immunoSEQ multiplex PCR, while TCRdb's copy carries only in-frame clones and drops some. Among fewer than 50,000 clones, roughly nine tenths were seen once, and the ten largest hold about 7.3%. The starting material was PBMCs, obtained around atezolizumab (anti-PD-L1) treatment. The receptors stem from a man in his 70s with urothelial cancer. The CDR3 runs from the conserved cysteine through the conserved F or W. The D gene is left open where the match is weak. Expanded clones get a size class; other rows say once, few or many, or leave the size out.

J gene | V gene | clone size | D gene | CDR3 DNA | CDR3 protein
TRBJ2-2 | TRBV5-1 | - | TRBD2 | TGCGCCAGCAGCTTGTCCCTAGCGGCGAACACCGGGGAGCTGTTTTTT | CASSLSLAANTGELFF
TRBJ1-5 | TRBV6-6 | - | - | TGTGCCAGCAGTACCAGGACAGTCAGGGGCAATCAGCCCCAGCATTTT | CASSTRTVRGNQPQHF
TRBJ2-7 | TRBV7-2 | - | TRBD2 | TGTGCCAGCAGCTTCCCGTCGACTAGCCATGGCTACGAGCAGTACTTC | CASSFPSTSHGYEQYF
TRBJ2-1 | TRBV5-1 | - | - | TGCGCCAGCAGCTTGGTTCCAGGGGACAATGAGCAGTTCTTC | CASSLVPGDNEQFF
TRBJ2-7 | TRBV4-1 | - | TRBD2 | TGCGCCAGCAGCCAAGCTAGCGGAGGATTATACGAGCAGTACTTC | CASSQASGGLYEQYF
TRBJ2-1 | TRBV10-1 | - | - | TGCGCCAGCAGTGAGCCTGAGGGCATCAATGAGCAGTTCTTC | CASSEPEGINEQFF
TRBJ2-2 | TRBV30 | - | TRBD2 | TGTGCCTGGAGCCTAGCGGGAACTTCCACCGGGGAGCTGTTTTTT | CAWSLAGTSTGELFF
TRBJ1-5 | TRBV10-3 | - | - | TGTGCCAGCGCGGGGGGGGCCGAAAGCAATCAGCCCCAGCATTTT | CASAGGAESNQPQHF
TRBJ1-1 | TRBV19 | once | - | TGTGCCAGTAGCTTTCCCCAGGGGATGGTCAACACTGAAGCTTTCTTT | CASSFPQGMVNTEAFF
TRBJ2-1 | TRBV27 | - | - | TGTGCCAGCACCCAAGGTGGGCCCCGGATCAACCATGAGCAGTTCTTC | CASTQGGPRINHEQFF
TRBJ2-4 | TRBV18 | - | TRBD1 | TGTGCCAGCTCACCCGCGCCGGGACAGGGACTAGCCAAAAACATTCAGTACTTC | CASSPAPGQGLAKNIQYF
TRBJ1-4 | TRBV12-5 | - | - | TGTGCTAGTGGTTTGACGACTAGGGGGGGGGAAAAACTGTTTTTT | CASGLTTRGGEKLFF
TRBJ1-5 | TRBV9 | - | - | TGTGCCAGCAGCGTAACGGGGGATAGCAATCAGCCCCAGCATTTT | CASSVTGDSNQPQHF
TRBJ2-7 | TRBV28 | - | TRBD1 | TGTGCCAGCAGTCCCCCGGGACAGGGGGCAATCCTCTTCTACGAGCAGTACTTC | CASSPPGQGAILFYEQYF
TRBJ2-3 | TRBV5-8 | - | - | TGTGCCAGCAGCTCTATGCGTAGCACAGATACGCAGTATTTT | CASSSMRSTDTQYF
TRBJ2-1 | TRBV7-8 | - | TRBD2 | TGTGCCAGCAGCCAAAGCTTCGGACTAGCGGGTCACAATGAGCAGTTCTTC | CASSQSFGLAGHNEQFF
TRBJ2-5 | TRBV6-6 | - | TRBD2 | TGTGCCAGCACCGACAGCGGGGGGAGGGAGACCCAGTACTTC | CASTDSGGRETQYF
TRBJ1-1 | TRBV28 | few | TRBD1 | TGTGCCAGCAGTCCGCTAGGGGGCAGGGGACCTGAAGCTTTCTTT | CASSPLGGRGPEAFF
TRBJ2-7 | TRBV6-5 | - | TRBD1 | TGTGCCAGCCAGGCCGGGACAGGGGTCCACGAGCAGTACTTC | CASQAGTGVHEQYF
TRBJ1-5 | TRBV27 | - | - | TGTGCCAGCAGTTTATCGGCAGGGGACAATCAGCCCCAGCATTTT | CASSLSAGDNQPQHF
TRBJ2-7 | TRBV27 | - | - | TGTGCCAGCAGGAGCCTGCCAAACTACGAGCAGTACTTC | CASRSLPNYEQYF
TRBJ2-2 | TRBV10-1 | few | - | TGCGCCAGCAGTGAGTTCCTTTGGGCAGAGAACACCGGGGAGCTGTTTTTT | CASSEFLWAENTGELFF
TRBJ2-2 | TRBV7-6 | - | TRBD2 | TGTGCCAGCAGCTTAAGTGGTGCTAGCGGGAGAGTTGGCGGGGAGCTGTTTTTT | CASSLSGASGRVGGELFF
TRBJ1-2 | TRBV2 | - | - | TGTGCCAGCAGCAAGCGGACGGAGACTAACTATGGCTACACCTTC | CASSKRTETNYGYTF
TRBJ1-2 | TRBV7-9 | - | - | TGTGCCAGCAGCTTAACACCTAACGGCAGGGGTGGAACTAACTATGGCTACACCTTC | CASSLTPNGRGGTNYGYTF
TRBJ2-2 | TRBV4-2 | - | - | TGTGCCAGCAGCCAAGAAGAGGGATGGGGCACCGGGGAGCTGTTTTTT | CASSQEEGWGTGELFF
TRBJ2-1 | TRBV28 | - | TRBD1 | TGTGCCAGCAGAAACACAGGGGGATCCTACAATGAGCAGTTCTTC | CASRNTGGSYNEQFF
TRBJ2-7 | TRBV18 | - | TRBD2 | TGTGCCAGCTCTCCAACCGGGACTAGCTACGAGCAGTACTTC | CASSPTGTSYEQYF
TRBJ2-1 | TRBV11-2 | - | TRBD2 | TGTGCCAGCCGATGGGGGGAGGGAAGCTCCTACAATGAGCAGTTCTTC | CASRWGEGSSYNEQFF
TRBJ2-5 | TRBV7-9 | - | TRBD1 | TGTGCCAGCAGCTCATTCGGGACAGGGGATTCAAAGACCCAGTACTTC | CASSSFGTGDSKTQYF
TRBJ2-5 | TRBV5-1 | - | TRBD1 | TGCGCCAGCAGCCCGCACCAGACAGGGGTAGCAGAGACCCAGTACTTC | CASSPHQTGVAETQYF
TRBJ2-7 | TRBV5-4 | - | TRBD1 | TGTGCCAGCAGCTGGAAGGGGGCGCAGTACGAGCAGTACTTC | CASSWKGAQYEQYF
TRBJ1-5 | TRBV15 | - | - | TGTGCCACCAGCAGACAGGGAGGTTATCAGCCCCAGCATTTT | CATSRQGGYQPQHF
TRBJ2-3 | TRBV19 | - | TRBD2 | TGTGCCAGTAGCCCCCGGACTAGCGTATTAGATACGCAGTATTTT | CASSPRTSVLDTQYF
TRBJ2-1 | TRBV19 | - | TRBD2 | TGTGCCAGTAGTATCAAGGTAGCGGGAGCTCGGGATGAGCAGTTCTTC | CASSIKVAGARDEQFF
TRBJ2-3 | TRBV19 | - | - | TGTGCCAGTAGGGTCGCTGGGACTTATGCGGCAGATACGCAGTATTTT | CASRVAGTYAADTQYF
TRBJ2-7 | TRBV9 | - | - | TGTGCCAGCAGCGGGCTAGGAGCCTACGAGCAGTACTTC | CASSGLGAYEQYF
TRBJ2-3 | TRBV5-4 | once | TRBD1 | TGTGCCAGCAGCCGGGACAGGGGAACAGATACGCAGTATTTT | CASSRDRGTDTQYF
TRBJ2-7 | TRBV5-4 | - | TRBD1 | TGTGCCAGCAGCTCCAGGGGGCCCTACGAGCAGTACTTC | CASSSRGPYEQYF
TRBJ2-7 | TRBV27 | - | - | TGTGCCAGTTTTTCCCTTCGGGGAAAGTACGAGCAGTACTTC | CASFSLRGKYEQYF
TRBJ2-7 | TRBV5-1 | - | TRBD1 | TGCGCCAGCAGCTTGCGTGGGACAGGGGGCCGCGAGCAGTACTTC | CASSLRGTGGREQYF
TRBJ2-7 | TRBV5-8 | - | TRBD2 | TGTGCCAGCAGCGGAGTGGGAGGGGTGACCTACGAGCAGTACTTC | CASSGVGGVTYEQYF
TRBJ2-7 | TRBV5-3 | few | TRBD2 | TGTGCCAGAAGCTTGGCCAGCGGGGGAACCTCCTACGAGCAGTACTTC | CARSLASGGTSYEQYF
TRBJ2-7 | TRBV27 | - | TRBD2 | TGTGCCAGCAGTTTATCCAGACTAGCGAGGGAGCAGTACTTC | CASSLSRLAREQYF
TRBJ1-1 | TRBV10-1 | - | - | TGCGCCAGCAGTGAGTCGACGTCAGGGAGGGAAGAAGCTTTCTTT | CASSESTSGREEAFF
TRBJ1-3 | TRBV19 | few | - | TGTGCCAGTATCCAAGACAAGATCTCTGGAAACACCATATATTTT | CASIQDKISGNTIYF
TRBJ1-5 | TRBV9 | - | - | TGTGCCAGCAGCGTAGGGACAGCTAGCAATCAGCCCCAGCATTTT | CASSVGTASNQPQHF
TRBJ2-5 | TRBV30 | - | - | TGTGCCTGGTCCAGGGCTAGCGCCTCCGGGACCCAGTACTTC | CAWSRASASGTQYF
TRBJ2-2 | TRBV7-8 | once | TRBD2 | TGTGCCAGCAGCTCGCCTAGCGGGAGGCCTAACACCGGGGAGCTGTTTTTT | CASSSPSGRPNTGELFF
TRBJ2-7 | TRBV6-1 | - | - | TGTGCCAGCAGTGAAGAATTCCAGGCTTACGAGCAGTACTTC | CASSEEFQAYEQYF
TRBJ2-7 | TRBV2 | once | - | TGTGCCAGCAGTGAATGGGGACTTGCGGAGGGGTTAATAGGGGAGCAGTACTTC | CASSEWGLAEGLIGEQYF
TRBJ2-1 | TRBV18 | - | - | TGTGCCAGCTCCACCTACCCAGGGGTCGGGAATGAGCAGTTCTTC | CASSTYPGVGNEQFF
TRBJ2-1 | TRBV15 | once | TRBD1 | TGTGCCACCAGCAGAGATCCGACAGGGGGAAATGAGCAGTTCTTC | CATSRDPTGGNEQFF
TRBJ2-5 | TRBV7-3 | - | - | TGTGCCAGCAGCTCAGGGGCGGGAGAGACCCAGTACTTC | CASSSGAGETQYF
TRBJ1-2 | TRBV18 | - | TRBD1 | TGTGCCAGCTCACAGGGACAGAACTATGGCTACACCTTC | CASSQGQNYGYTF